These 12 T cell receptor beta chains were sequenced from one sample in a study of identical twins. TCRdb re-derived calls from the 5' RACE reads in MiXCR, one entry per CDR3 protein. The sample holds 400,000 to 600,000 distinct CDR3 sequences, 20% to 25% seen once. The same data also contributed to another study, on yellow fever vaccine responses in identical twins.

Sequencing input: CD4+ T cells sorted from blood. These receptors were collected from a woman between 18 and 29 years old in good health.

The genes are TRBV7-6 and TRBJ1-4; maybe TRBD1 (5 bases). There are 17 residues in the CDR3. V was cut by 4 bases and J by 5 bases, with 20 bases left in between. Germline V gene lookup returns CDR1 SGHVS and CDR2 FNYEAQ. This CDR3 is CASSSGLGRESNEKLFF. The DNA for the CDR3 is TGTGCCAGCAGCTCCGGGTTGGGCAGGGAGTCGAATGAAAAACTGTTTTTT.

This clonotype was observed a handful of times. The genes are TRBV7-9 and TRBJ1-1; no clear D gene. The germline CDR1 and CDR2 sequences are SEHNR and FQNEAQ (reference sequence). The CDR3 runs 15 residues. V was pared by 2 bases and J by 1 base, with 11 bases between. Here the CDR3 reads CASSLSQAKNTEAFF. The CDR3, as DNA: TGTGCCAGCAGCTTATCCCAGGCGAAGAACACTGAAGCTTTCTTT.

The chain links TRBV5-6 to TRBJ1-1, with no clear D. This CDR3 is 14 amino acids long. Deletions cut 1 base from V and 3 bases from J, with 10 bases between. Germline-derived CDR1 and CDR2 are SGHDT and YYEEEE. This chain's CDR3 is CASSLTGKDTEAFF. The CDR3, as DNA: TGTGCCAGCAGCTTGACGGGGAAGGACACTGAAGCTTTCTTT.

A few counts support this clonotype. The chain carries TRBV7-7 and TRBJ2-5, with TRBD2 identical over 7 bases. J lost 3 bases, V lost 5 bases, and 9 bases had no gene match. The V gene's germline CDR1 is SSHAT and CDR2 FNYEAQ (reference sequence). The CDR3 consists of 15 residues. CDR3 amino acids: CASSLRASGEETQYF. The DNA of the CDR3 is TGTGCCAGCAGCCTAAGGGCTAGCGGAGAAGAGACCCAGTACTTC.

This clonotype was recorded a few times. CDR3 sequence reads: CSVLADSGETQYF. CDR3 coding DNA: TGCAGCGTACTAGCGGACAGTGGAGAGACCCAGTACTTC. The chain links TRBV29-1 to TRBJ2-5, with 8 nucleotides matching TRBD2. With V trimmed by 6 bases and J by 4 bases, 7 bases remained unmatched. The V gene's germline CDR1 is SQVTM and CDR2 ANQGSEA. The CDR3 contains 13 residues. The full variable domain, completed using reference TRBV29-1 and TRBJ2-5, is SAVISQKPSRDICQRGTSLTIQCQVDSQVTMMFWYRQQPGQSLTLIATANQGSEATYESGFVIDKFPISRPNLTFSTLTVSNMSPEDSSIYLCSVLADSGETQYFGPGTRLLVL.

This clonotype has just a few counts. The chain has TRBV7-2 and TRBJ1-3, with a weak D call TRBD1 (5 bases). This CDR3 has 15 amino acids. From germline, CDR1 is SGHTA and CDR2 FQGNSA. V shed 1 base and J shed 0 bases, with 7 bases lying between them. The CDR3 loop is CASSLGGISGNTIYF. The CDR3 coding sequence is TGTGCCAGCAGCTTAGGGGGGATCTCTGGAAACACCATATATTTT.

The rearrangement links TRBV6-5 to TRBJ2-4, with D possibly TRBD2 on 5 matching bases. Trimming removed 4 bases from V and 8 bases from J, with 12 bases in between. This CDR3 has 13 residues. Per germline, CDR1 MNHEY and CDR2 SVGAGI. Here the CDR3 reads CASSFTGKDIQYF. CDR3 DNA: TGTGCCAGCAGTTTTACCGGGAAGGACATTCAGTACTTC.

The V call is TRBV18, the J call TRBJ1-6, with no clear D. From germline, CDR1 is KGHSH and CDR2 LQKENI. This CDR3 is 13 amino acids long. The germline V and J ends were trimmed by 2 bases and 9 bases, with 8 bases remaining between them. CDR3 sequence reads: CASSPDAFSPLHF. CDR3 DNA: TGTGCCAGCTCACCAGACGCATTTTCACCCCTCCACTTT.

This chain connects TRBV10-1 to TRBJ2-2, with D possibly TRBD2 on 5 matching bases. Trimming removed 4 bases at V and 0 bases at J, with 9 bases between. Germline V gives CDR1 WNHNN, CDR2 SYGVQD (reference sequence). The CDR3 contains 15 residues. CDR3 sequence reads: CASSGERPNTGELFF. DNA for the CDR3: TGCGCCAGCAGTGGGGAGCGGCCGAACACCGGGGAGCTGTTTTTT.

The J gene is TRBJ2-3, the V gene TRBV10-3; D remains ambiguous. V lost 7 bases, J lost 0 bases, and 8 bases lay in between. From germline, CDR1 is ENHRY and CDR2 SYGVKD. This CDR3 region has 13 residues. CDR3 amino acids: CAIMADSTDTQYF. CDR3 coding DNA: TGTGCCATCATGGCGGATAGCACAGATACGCAGTATTTT.

This chain connects TRBV7-9 to TRBJ2-1; perhaps D is TRBD1 or TRBD2 (5 bases each). The CDR3 is 16 residues long. Germline assignment: CDR1 SEHNR and CDR2 FQNEAQ (reference sequence). Trimming cost V 6 bases and J 12 bases, with 27 bases left between them. DNA of the CDR3: TGTGCCAGCAGTTTAACGGGATCCGGGGCGCCAGACCTGCAGTTCTTC. Amino acids: CASSLTGSGAPDLQFF.

V gene TRBV28 combines with J gene TRBJ2-7, with TRBD1 as a possible D gene (6 bases). V lost 4 bases to trimming and J lost 2 bases, with 12 bases between them. The CDR3 covers 14 residues. From germline, CDR1 is MDHEN and CDR2 SYDVKM. CDR3 residues: CASSSYRVTYEQYV. CDR3 DNA sequence: TGTGCCAGCAGTTCTTACAGGGTCACCTACGAGCAGTACGTC.